The T cell receptor (beta chain) under discussion was sequenced for a study of blood T cell repertoires in COVID-19 (TCRdb year 2020). Background on the whole study: Samples from collaborators originated in the United States, Italy and Spain and spanned both the acute and convalescent phases of COVID-19. The prospective study material was composed of cDNA or gDNA derived from T cells, B-cell-depleted T cells, or PBMCs. Subjects who had been exposed to COVID-19, were actively infected with it, or had recovered from it provided the deeply sampled blood TCRbeta repertoires that made up the dataset. The repertoires were released in a freely available public database intended as a resource for research on the immune response to SARS-CoV-2. Samples were obtained from the ongoing ImmuneRACE study (first 160 participants) and from about 1,300 subjects provided by 6 global collaborators. Sample metadata almost always included a de-identified subject ID, COVID-19 status, age in years and sex. Where available, HLA class I and class II types were obtained from metadata supplied by the sample provider rather than from assay-based typing.

To note about this clone: The antigen this receptor binds is unknown. No base quality values were provided; no much bigger clone lies one nucleotide off.

The immunoSEQ Assay, a bias-controlled multiplex PCR, was used to amplify TCRbeta CDR3 regions from genomic DNA. The original methods were these. Nucleated cell counts per sample were estimated from amplification of reference gene primers within the assay. To quantify the absolute abundance of each unique TCRbeta CDR3 rearrangement, sequence reads were collapsed and filtered. Productive Simpson clonality was computed per sample as the square root of Simpson's diversity index over productive rearrangements. The source is immuneACCESS, and TCRdb retained only in-frame sequences with V and J called. Part of the clones is not carried over; for the studies checked, unresolved V genes explain less than half of this, and the remainder is unexplained. That table gives V, J and clone size, and the DNA gave D and trimming. In this sample the table shows about 150,000 clones, roughly nine tenths of which occur a single time. Approximately 3% of the sample goes to the ten largest clones.

Whole blood was collected in K2EDTA tubes by collaborating institutions according to the institutions' own protocols. For TCRbeta analysis, collaborators shipped samples in one of three forms: frozen whole blood, isolated PBMCs, or DNA extracted from either of those sample types. Broader findings and caveats from the paper: The quantity of clinical and demographic metadata differed by source and by participant and was supplied without curation.

Material for sequencing was peripheral blood. The source of this sequence is a man in his 60s with acute or convalescent COVID-19.

The nucleotides read TGTGCCAGCAGCTTAGAGGGGGCCTACGAGCAGTACTTC. Its protein product is CASSLEGAYEQYF. The V gene is TRBV13 and the J gene is TRBJ2-7; perhaps TRBD1 is the D gene, with 6 bases matching. According to the germline V gene (reference sequence), CDR1 reads PRHDT and CDR2 reads FYEKMQ. V sheds 1 base and J sheds 2 bases, leaving 6 bases between their ends. Including the terminal cysteine and phenylalanine, the CDR3 comprises 13 residues. Just CDR3 DNA is preserved here, 39 bases in frame from base 1.